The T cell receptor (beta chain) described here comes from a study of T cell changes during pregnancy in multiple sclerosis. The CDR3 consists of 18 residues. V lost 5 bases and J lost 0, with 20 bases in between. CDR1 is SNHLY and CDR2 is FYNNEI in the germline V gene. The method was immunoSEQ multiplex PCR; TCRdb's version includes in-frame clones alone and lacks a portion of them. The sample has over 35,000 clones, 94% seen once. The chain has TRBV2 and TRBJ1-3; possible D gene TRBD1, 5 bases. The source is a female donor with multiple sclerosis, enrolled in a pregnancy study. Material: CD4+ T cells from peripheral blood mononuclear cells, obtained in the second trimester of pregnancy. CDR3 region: CASSYLTRDGSSGNTIYF. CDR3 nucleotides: TGTGCCAGCAGTTACCTTACTCGGGACGGGAGCTCTGGAAACACCATATATTTT.